This T cell receptor (beta chain) was captured in a study of blood T cell repertoires in COVID-19. Overall study: Spain, Italy and the United States supplied samples that represented acute and convalescent COVID-19. T cells, B-cell-depleted T cells, or PBMCs provided the cDNA or gDNA that served as material.

This CDR3 has 14 amino acids. V was trimmed by 0 bases and J by 5 bases, leaving 13 bases between them. In germline, CDR1 is GTSNPN, CDR2 SVGIG (reference sequence). This clone appeared a single time. In the original analysis: Reference gene primer amplification in the assay estimated nucleated cell counts. TCRdb keeps only in-frame clones here, not all; method: immunoSEQ multiplex PCR. V and J calls and clone size are as listed in that table; D and trimming were resolved from the DNA. The repertoire holds roughly 190,000 clones, around 85% seen once, with about 1.1% in the top ten. This chain connects TRBV30 to TRBJ1-2; unclear D gene. What was sequenced was peripheral blood. The clonotype originates from a man under 40 with acute or convalescent COVID-19. The CDR3 nucleotides read TGTGCCTGGAGTGTACAAATGGCCCCTTATGGCTACACCTTC. Protein: CAWSVQMAPYGYTF.